This T cell receptor (beta chain) was documented in a study of control samples from healthy donors and cancer patients. The assay was immunoSEQ multiplex PCR, and TCRdb's table has in-frame clones only and misses some. The table lists under 100,000 clones, about 88% of them singletons, with about an eighth in the top ten. The J segment lost 7 bases and the V segment lost 3 bases, leaving 17 bases of the junction unmatched. The V gene's germline CDR1 is MNHEY and CDR2 SMNVEV (reference sequence). This CDR3 comprises 17 residues. The chain links TRBV27 to TRBJ2-5; the match to TRBD2 covers 7 bases. The receptor comes from a woman aged 70 to 79 in good health. Sequenced sample: blood. Here the CDR3 DNA reads TGTGCCAGCAGTTTGCGGGGGTACGGCGATGTATCAGGGACCCAGTACTTC. It codes for CASSLRGYGDVSGTQYF.